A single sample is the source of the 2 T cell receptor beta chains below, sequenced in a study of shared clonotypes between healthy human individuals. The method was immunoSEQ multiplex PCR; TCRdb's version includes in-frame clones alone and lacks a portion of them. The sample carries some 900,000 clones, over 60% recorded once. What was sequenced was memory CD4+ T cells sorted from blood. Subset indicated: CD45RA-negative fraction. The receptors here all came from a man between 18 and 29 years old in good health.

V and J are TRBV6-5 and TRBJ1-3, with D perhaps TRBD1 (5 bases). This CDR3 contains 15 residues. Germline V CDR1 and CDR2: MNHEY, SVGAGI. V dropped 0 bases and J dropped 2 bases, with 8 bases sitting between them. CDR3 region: CASSYSTGAGNTIYF. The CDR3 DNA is TGTGCCAGCAGTTACTCGACGGGGGCTGGAAACACCATATATTTT.

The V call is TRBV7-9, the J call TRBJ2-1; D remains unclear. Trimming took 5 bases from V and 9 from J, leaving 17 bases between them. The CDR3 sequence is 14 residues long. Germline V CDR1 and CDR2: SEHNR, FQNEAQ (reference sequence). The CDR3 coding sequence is TGTGCCAGCAGCGGGAATCCACGTACGGGTGAGCAGTTCTTC. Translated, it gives CASSGNPRTGEQFF. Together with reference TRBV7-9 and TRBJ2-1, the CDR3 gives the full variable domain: DTGVSQNPRHKITKRGQNVTFRCDPISEHNRLYWYRQTLGQGPEFLTYFQNEAQLEKSRLLSDRFSAERPKGSFSTLEIQRTEQGDSAMYLCASSGNPRTGEQFFGPGTRLTVL.